This TCR beta chain stems from a study of Ad26.COV2.S vaccination and SARS-CoV-2 variants. Documented treatment: 15 to 20 received Ad26.COV2.S at low or high dose, single or two shots; roughly 5 received placebo; per-sample allocation not given. On day 63 after the first injection, vaccine and placebo recipients gave samples. Here immunoSEQ multiplex PCR was the method, and the copy in TCRdb shows in-frame clones only, minus some. The sample has around 300,000 clones; approximately 86% are singletons. V lost 10 bases and J 4 bases, leaving 22 bases between the germline ends. CDR1 is SNHLY and CDR2 is FYNNEI in the germline V gene. The CDR3 totals 15 residues.

V is TRBV2 and J is TRBJ2-5, with a tentative D call TRBD1 (6 bases). This material consisted of peripheral blood, taken in a trial of Ad26.COV2.S vaccine versus placebo. The TCR sequence derives from a person aged 18-65 years who received the Ad26.COV2.S COVID-19 vaccine or a placebo. This chain's CDR3 is CATSPGQPKGETQYF. The CDR3 DNA follows: TGTGCCACCAGCCCCGGACAGCCAAAGGGAGAGACCCAGTACTTC.